This T cell receptor beta chain derives from a study of T cells in Graves' hyperthyroidism and ophthalmopathy. Whole-study context: Before any treatment, at initial diagnosis, peripheral blood was collected. Study-level findings and limits: Blood shared most expanded thyroid clonotypes above 0.001.

J gave up 3 bases and V 5 bases, and 10 bases lay outside the gene matches. The CDR3 is 15 amino acids. Germline V gene sequence: CDR1 LNHNV, CDR2 YYDKDF (reference sequence). What was amplified from RNA transcripts were TCR beta CDR3 regions. A set of HTBI primers served as the primers for a first-round RT-PCR of the TCR CDR3. TCRdb re-called the multiplex PCR reads through MiXCR, storing one row per CDR3 protein. The table lists a few hundred thousand distinct CDR3 sequences, 15% to 18% of them singletons, with about 7% in the top ten. To note about this clonotype: No antigen is known for it.

Graves' hyperthyroidism qualified as stable when ophthalmopathy did not progress within 18 months. PBMCs were derived from 10 ml fresh peripheral blood. The chain employs TRBV15 and TRBJ2-7, with 7 positions matching TRBD1. The sample consisted of blood. This TCR was sampled from a woman aged 25 to 45 with Graves' hyperthyroidism. The CDR3 nucleotides read TGTGCCACCAGCCCAAGGGACAGCTTAAACTACGAGCAGTACTTC. It translates to CATSPRDSLNYEQYF.